Listed here is a single T cell receptor (beta chain). Its antigen is currently unknown. Both TRBC1 and TRBC2 were covered by a beta constant-region primer of two equimolar oligonucleotides. Nested alpha and beta constant-region primers with the SP2 primer drove four PCR rounds on ligated cDNA. One entry per CDR3 protein, called by TCRdb with MiXCR from the UMI-ligation and nested PCR reads. The table includes 20,000 to 25,000 distinct CDR3 sequences, around 8.8% detected once. This sample is part of a study of naive and memory T cell subsets. After CD4 positive bead selection, the CD4-negative fraction gave CD8 T cells. Cells stained for CD3, CD4, CD8, CD45RA, CD27 and viability were sorted into four CD45RA/CD27 subsets. CDR3 length: 13 amino acids. CDR1 is SEHNR, CDR2 FQNEAQ, per germline (reference sequence). Trimming pared 5 bases from V and 6 bases from J, leaving 13 bases between. Study-level findings and limits: From naive to CM, EM and EMRA, diversity decreased and Gini increased. Clonotypes are single alpha or beta chains, not paired receptors.

This receptor was obtained from a human donor in good health. The sequenced material came from central memory CD8+ T cells from blood. The V call is TRBV7-9, the J call TRBJ1-1; D uncertain. The CDR3 region is CASSKAGVSEAFF. CDR3 bases: TGTGCCAGCAGCAAAGCGGGAGTCTCTGAAGCTTTCTTT.